A single sample gave rise to the 6 T cell receptor beta chains below, sequenced in a study of beta chain features in type 1 diabetes. Broader study findings: Shorter TCRB CDR3s, moderately but significantly so, were found in Type 1 diabetes patients in all four CD4+ subsets.

The sequenced template was cDNA made from the entire isolated RNA. Profiled with immunoSEQ multiplex PCR; TCRdb holds only in-frame clones, not every one. The sample includes approximately 41,000 clones, around 63% of them seen just once. No antigen has been identified for these receptors. Sequencing input: Tregs from blood. The source is a man between 25 and 39 years old with type 1 diabetes. Some clones in this sample may be carry-over from other donors' samples.

V gene TRBV11-2 combines with J gene TRBJ1-1, with D tentatively TRBD1 (6 bases). Germline V gives CDR1 SGHAT, CDR2 FQNNGV. Trimming took off 3 bases at V and 0 bases at J, with 8 bases between the two ends. This CDR3 has 14 amino acids. CDR3 DNA: TGTGCCAGCAGCTTTGGACAGTTGAACACTGAAGCTTTCTTT. Encoded protein: CASSFGQLNTEAFF.

The V and J genes are TRBV28 and TRBJ1-2, with 7 bases that match TRBD1. V shed 6 bases and J 3 bases; nucleotides not matched to a gene: 7. The CDR3 is made up of 14 amino acids. From germline, CDR1 is MDHEN and CDR2 SYDVKM. Here the CDR3 reads CASREQGWDYGYTF. The CDR3 coding sequence is TGTGCCAGCAGGGAACAGGGGTGGGACTATGGCTACACCTTC.

The chain joins TRBV6-6 to TRBJ2-3; D is possibly TRBD2 (6 bases). With 7 bases removed from V and 6 bases from J, the gap between germline ends came to 14 bases. CDR1 and CDR2 from the germline V gene are MNHNY and SVGAGI (reference sequence). This CDR3 contains 13 residues. CDR3 sequence: CASKEGSVDTQYF. In DNA, the CDR3 is TGTGCCAGCAAGGAGGGGTCGGTTGATACGCAGTATTTT.

The chain joins TRBV4-2 to TRBJ2-2, with 8 bases lining up with TRBD1. The CDR3 loop spans 17 amino acids. In germline, CDR1 is LGHNA, CDR2 YNFKEQ. V lost 0 bases and J lost 6; bases outside the gene matches: 9. The CDR3 nucleotides are TGTGCCAGCAGCCAAGATAGGACCAGGGGGCTCGCCGGGGAGCTGTTTTTT. Translated, it gives CASSQDRTRGLAGELFF.

V is TRBV6-4 and J is TRBJ2-2, with 8 positions matching TRBD2. V dropped 3 bases and J dropped 3; count of bases not matched to a gene: 0. Looked up from germline, CDR1 is MRHNA and CDR2 is SNTAGT. The CDR3 extends over 14 amino acids. The CDR3 nucleotides are TGTGCCAGCAGTGATAGCGGGGACACCGGGGAGCTGTTTTTT. It encodes CASSDSGDTGELFF.

The gene calls are TRBV7-9 and TRBJ1-2, with 7 bases that match TRBD1. V was clipped by 6 bases and J by 1 base; unmatched bases: 17. The CDR3 is 18 residues long. CDR1 and CDR2 from the germline V gene are SEHNR and FQNEAQ (reference sequence). The CDR3 DNA reads TGTGCCAGCAGACATGATTCCGGGACAGAATCTATTAACTATGGCTACACCTTC. Amino acids: CASRHDSGTESINYGYTF.